This T cell receptor (beta chain) was profiled in a study of neurological immune-mediated disorders. Study-wide results and limits: TCR clonal expansion peaked in HTLV-1-associated myelopathy patients and was lowest in multiple sclerosis patients. TCR-beta repertoires seemed private in all groups, with no expanded CDR3 amino acid sequences shared.

CDR3 length: 17 amino acids. With 10-nucleotide random UMIs, 5'RACE was used to make the cDNA. Via MiXCR, TCRdb re-called the 5' RACE reads, giving one row per CDR3 protein. The sample has tens of thousands of distinct CDR3 sequences, around 13% seen once. This clonotype was recorded once. Its antigen is not identified. Being one base from a much bigger clone, this may be a read error. Time point specified: longitudinal time-point 1 (baseline). V and J are TRBV12-3 or TRBV12-4 and TRBJ2-5, with D tentatively TRBD1 (5 bases). Material for sequencing was PBMCs. The receptor comes from a female donor with HTLV-1-associated myelopathy (HAM/TSP). Written as DNA, the CDR3 is TGTGCCAGCAGTTTGGCCTCCTCAGGGCTGTACCACGAGACCCAGTACTTC. Its translation: CASSLASSGLYHETQYF.